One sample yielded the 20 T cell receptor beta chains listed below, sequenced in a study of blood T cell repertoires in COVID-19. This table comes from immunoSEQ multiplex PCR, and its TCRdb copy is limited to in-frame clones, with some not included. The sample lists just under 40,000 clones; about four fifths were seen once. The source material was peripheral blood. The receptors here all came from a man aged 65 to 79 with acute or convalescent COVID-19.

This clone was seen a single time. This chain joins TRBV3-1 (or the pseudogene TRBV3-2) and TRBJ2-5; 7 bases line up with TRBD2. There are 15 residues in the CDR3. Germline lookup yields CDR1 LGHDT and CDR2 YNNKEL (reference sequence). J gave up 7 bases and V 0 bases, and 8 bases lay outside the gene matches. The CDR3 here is CASSQDGDYSGTQYF. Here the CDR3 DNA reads TGTGCCAGCAGCCAAGACGGGGACTATTCAGGGACCCAGTACTTC.

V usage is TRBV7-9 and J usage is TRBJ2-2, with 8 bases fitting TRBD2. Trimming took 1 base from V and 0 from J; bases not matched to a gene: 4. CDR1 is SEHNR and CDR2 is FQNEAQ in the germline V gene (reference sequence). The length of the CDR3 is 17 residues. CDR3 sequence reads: CASSLVGSGTNTGELFF. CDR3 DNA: TGTGCCAGCAGCTTAGTTGGTAGCGGGACGAACACCGGGGAGCTGTTTTTT.

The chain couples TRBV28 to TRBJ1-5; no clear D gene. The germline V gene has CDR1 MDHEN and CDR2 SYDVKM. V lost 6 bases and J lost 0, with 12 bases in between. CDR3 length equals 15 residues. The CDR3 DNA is TGTGCCAGCAGCCTTGGACTTAATAGCAATCAGCCCCAGCATTTT. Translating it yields CASSLGLNSNQPQHF.

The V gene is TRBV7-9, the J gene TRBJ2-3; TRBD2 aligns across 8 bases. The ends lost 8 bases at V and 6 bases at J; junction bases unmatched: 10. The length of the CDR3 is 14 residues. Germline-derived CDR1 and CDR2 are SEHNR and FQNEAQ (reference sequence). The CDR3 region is CASHSRLAGDTQYF. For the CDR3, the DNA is TGTGCCAGCCATTCCCGGCTAGCGGGCGATACGCAGTATTTT.

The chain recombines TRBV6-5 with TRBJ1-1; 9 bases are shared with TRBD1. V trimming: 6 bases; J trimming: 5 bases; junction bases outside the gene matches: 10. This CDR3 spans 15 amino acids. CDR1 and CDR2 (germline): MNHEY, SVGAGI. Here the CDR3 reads CASSTGTGRETEAFF. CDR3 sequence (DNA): TGTGCCAGCAGCACCGGGACAGGGAGGGAGACTGAAGCTTTCTTT.

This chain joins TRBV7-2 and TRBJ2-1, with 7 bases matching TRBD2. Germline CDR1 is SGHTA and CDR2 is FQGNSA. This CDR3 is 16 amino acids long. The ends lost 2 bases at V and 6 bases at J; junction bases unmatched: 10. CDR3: CASSLRPGTIGNEQFF. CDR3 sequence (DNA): TGTGCCAGCAGCTTACGCCCCGGGACTATCGGCAATGAGCAGTTCTTC.

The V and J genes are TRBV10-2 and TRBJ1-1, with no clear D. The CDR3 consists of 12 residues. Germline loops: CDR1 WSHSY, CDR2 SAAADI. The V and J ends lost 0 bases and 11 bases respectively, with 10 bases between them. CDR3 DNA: TGCGCCAGCAGTGAGTCGGCCCCGGGGGCTTTCTTT. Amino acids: CASSESAPGAFF.

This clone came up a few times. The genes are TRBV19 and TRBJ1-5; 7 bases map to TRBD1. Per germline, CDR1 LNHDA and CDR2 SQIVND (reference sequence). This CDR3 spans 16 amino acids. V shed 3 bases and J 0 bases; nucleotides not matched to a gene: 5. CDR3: CASSIRGQYSNQPQHF. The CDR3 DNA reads TGTGCCAGTAGTATTAGGGGACAGTATAGCAATCAGCCCCAGCATTTT.

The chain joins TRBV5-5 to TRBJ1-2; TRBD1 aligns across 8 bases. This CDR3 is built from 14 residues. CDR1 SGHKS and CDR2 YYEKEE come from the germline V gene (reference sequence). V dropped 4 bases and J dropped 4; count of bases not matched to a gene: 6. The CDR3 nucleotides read TGTGCCAGCAGCCCCGGGACAGGCCTCTATGGCTACACCTTC. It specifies CASSPGTGLYGYTF. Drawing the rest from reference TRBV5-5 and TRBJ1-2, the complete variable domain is DAGVTQSPTHLIKTRGQQVTLRCSPISGHKSVSWYQQVLGQGPQFIFQYYEKEERGRGNFPDRFSARQFPNYSSELNVNALLLGDSALYLCASSPGTGLYGYTFGSGTRLTVV.

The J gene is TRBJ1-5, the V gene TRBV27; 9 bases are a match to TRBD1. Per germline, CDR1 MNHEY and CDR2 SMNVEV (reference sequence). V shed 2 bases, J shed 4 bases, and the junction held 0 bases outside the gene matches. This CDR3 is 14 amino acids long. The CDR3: CASSLGQGNQPQHF. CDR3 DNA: TGTGCCAGCAGTTTAGGACAGGGGAATCAGCCCCAGCATTTT.

The CDR3 protein is CASSPQGQGNTGELFF. CDR3 sequence (DNA): TGTGCCAGCAGCCCTCAGGGACAGGGAAACACCGGGGAGCTGTTTTTT. The chain employs TRBV6-6 and TRBJ2-2, with TRBD1 identical over 9 bases. The length of the CDR3 is 16 residues. Germline V gives CDR1 MNHNY, CDR2 SVGAGI (reference sequence). V dropped 6 bases and J dropped 2; count of bases not matched to a gene: 7.

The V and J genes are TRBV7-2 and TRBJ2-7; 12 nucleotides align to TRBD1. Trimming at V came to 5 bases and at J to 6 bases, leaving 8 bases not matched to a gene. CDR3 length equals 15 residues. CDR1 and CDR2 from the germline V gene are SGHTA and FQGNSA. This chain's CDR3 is CASSTPGTGGREQYF. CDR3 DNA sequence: TGTGCCAGCAGCACCCCCGGGACAGGGGGCCGCGAGCAGTACTTC.

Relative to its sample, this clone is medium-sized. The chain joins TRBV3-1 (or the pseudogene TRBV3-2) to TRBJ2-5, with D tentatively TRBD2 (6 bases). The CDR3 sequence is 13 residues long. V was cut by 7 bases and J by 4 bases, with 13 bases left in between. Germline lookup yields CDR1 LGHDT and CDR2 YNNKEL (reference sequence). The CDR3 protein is CASTPVAVETQYF. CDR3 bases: TGTGCCAGCACCCCCGTAGCGGTAGAGACCCAGTACTTC.

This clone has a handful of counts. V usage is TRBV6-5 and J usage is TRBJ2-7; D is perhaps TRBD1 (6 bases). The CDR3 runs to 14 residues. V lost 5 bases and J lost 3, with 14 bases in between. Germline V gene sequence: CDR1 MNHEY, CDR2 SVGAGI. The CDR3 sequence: CASSPGHLLYEQYF. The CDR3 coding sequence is TGTGCCAGCAGTCCGGGACACCTACTCTACGAGCAGTACTTC.

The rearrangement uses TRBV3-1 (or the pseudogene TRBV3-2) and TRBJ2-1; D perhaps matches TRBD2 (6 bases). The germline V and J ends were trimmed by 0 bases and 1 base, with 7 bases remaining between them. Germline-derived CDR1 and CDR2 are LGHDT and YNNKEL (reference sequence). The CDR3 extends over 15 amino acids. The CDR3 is CASSQDGSSYNEQFF. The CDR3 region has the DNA TGTGCCAGCAGCCAAGACGGGAGTTCCTACAATGAGCAGTTCTTC.

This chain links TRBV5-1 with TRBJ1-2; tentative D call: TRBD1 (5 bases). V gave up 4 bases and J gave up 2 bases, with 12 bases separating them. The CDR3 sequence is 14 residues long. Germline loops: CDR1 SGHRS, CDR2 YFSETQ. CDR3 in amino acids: CASSPSPGNYGYTF. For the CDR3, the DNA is TGCGCCAGCAGCCCTTCTCCAGGGAACTATGGCTACACCTTC.

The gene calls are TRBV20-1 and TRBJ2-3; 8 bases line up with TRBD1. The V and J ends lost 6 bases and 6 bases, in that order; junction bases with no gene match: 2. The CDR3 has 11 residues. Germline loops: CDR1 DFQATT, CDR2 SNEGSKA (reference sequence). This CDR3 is CSADREDTQYF. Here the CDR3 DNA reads TGCAGTGCGGACAGGGAGGATACGCAGTATTTT.

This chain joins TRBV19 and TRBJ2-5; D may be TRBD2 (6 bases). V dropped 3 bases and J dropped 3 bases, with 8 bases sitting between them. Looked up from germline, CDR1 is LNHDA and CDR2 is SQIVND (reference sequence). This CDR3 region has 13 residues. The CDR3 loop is CASSIGGKETQYF. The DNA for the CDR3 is TGTGCCAGTAGTATTGGGGGGAAAGAGACCCAGTACTTC. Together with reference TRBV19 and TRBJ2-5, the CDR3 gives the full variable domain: DGGITQSPKYLFRKEGQNVTLSCEQNLNHDAMYWYRQDPGQGLRLIYYSQIVNDFQKGDIAEGYSVSREKKESFPLTVTSAQKNPTAFYLCASSIGGKETQYFGPGTRLLVL.

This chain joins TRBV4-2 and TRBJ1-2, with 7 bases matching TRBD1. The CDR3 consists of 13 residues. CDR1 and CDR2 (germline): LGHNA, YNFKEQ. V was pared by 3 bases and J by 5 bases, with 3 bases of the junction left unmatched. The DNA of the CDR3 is TGTGCCAGCAGCCATAGACAGGGATATGGCTACACCTTC. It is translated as CASSHRQGYGYTF.

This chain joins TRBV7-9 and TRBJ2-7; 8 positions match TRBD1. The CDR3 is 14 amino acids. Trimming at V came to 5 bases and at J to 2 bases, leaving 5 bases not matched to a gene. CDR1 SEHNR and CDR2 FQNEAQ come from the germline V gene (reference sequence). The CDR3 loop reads CASSLGQVTYEQYF. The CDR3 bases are TGTGCCAGCAGCCTGGGACAGGTAACCTACGAGCAGTACTTC. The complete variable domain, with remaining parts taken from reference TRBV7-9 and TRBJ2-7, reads DTGVSQNPRHKITKRGQNVTFRCDPISEHNRLYWYRQTLGQGPEFLTYFQNEAQLEKSRLLSDRFSAERPKGSFSTLEIQRTEQGDSAMYLCASSLGQVTYEQYFGPGTRLTVT.